Each of the 27 T cell receptor beta chains below was sequenced from the same sample in a study of neoadjuvant anti-PD-1 for oral cavity cancer. Method: immunoSEQ multiplex PCR; TCRdb's copy keeps in-frame clones and lacks some. The sample has more than 25,000 clones; roughly 80% are singletons. As for time point: after neoadjuvant nivolumab, at surgical resection. The input for sequencing was PBMCs, taken after nivolumab (anti-PD-1) treatment. The receptors derive from a person aged 40 to 85 with oral cavity squamous cell carcinoma.

CDR3 amino acids: CASSEGPPGFRGTEAFF. CDR3 DNA: TGTGCCAGCAGTGAAGGCCCTCCGGGGTTTCGAGGCACTGAAGCTTTCTTT. V gene TRBV2 combines with J gene TRBJ1-1; D remains ambiguous. Per germline, CDR1 SNHLY and CDR2 FYNNEI. V dropped 1 base and J dropped 4 bases, with 19 bases sitting between them. The CDR3 extends over 17 amino acids.

The chain has TRBV21-1 and TRBJ2-5; the table gives TRBD2 as D, unverified against the DNA. TRBV21-1 is an annotated pseudogene. The CDR3 loop spans 18 amino acids. CDR3 sequence reads: CASNNPGLAGLPWETQYF. CDR3 DNA: TGTGCCAGCAACAACCCTGGTCTAGCGGGGCTACCGTGGGAGACCCAGTACTTC.

The J gene is TRBJ2-7, the V gene TRBV25-1, with 12 bases fitting TRBD1. V was pared by 4 bases and J by 10 bases, with 5 bases of the junction left unmatched. The V gene's germline CDR1 is MGHDK and CDR2 SYGVNS. This CDR3 is 13 amino acids long. The CDR3 here is CASSGRDRGPQYF. CDR3 DNA sequence: TGTGCCAGCAGTGGAAGGGACAGGGGGCCTCAGTACTTC.

This chain uses TRBV11-2 with TRBJ1-2; 11 nucleotides line up with TRBD1. Germline CDR1 reads SGHAT; CDR2 reads FQNNGV. V dropped 3 bases and J dropped 6; count of bases not matched to a gene: 0. The CDR3 is 13 amino acids. Here the CDR3 DNA reads TGTGCCAGCAGCTTGGGACAGGGGGATGGCTACACCTTC. Protein: CASSLGQGDGYTF.

The V and J genes are TRBV4-1 and TRBJ1-1; D gene ambiguous. This CDR3 is 18 amino acids long. Trimming shortened V by 1 base and J by 0 bases, and 18 bases separated the two germline ends. Germline CDR1 MGHRA, CDR2 YSYEKL. In nucleotides, the CDR3 is TGCGCCAGCAGCCAAGGGATCCTCAGCAGACTCATGAACACTGAAGCTTTCTTT. Translated, it gives CASSQGILSRLMNTEAFF.

The chain links TRBV19 to TRBJ2-1, with D possibly called TRBD1 or TRBD2 (5 bases each). CDR1 and CDR2 (germline): LNHDA, SQIVND (reference sequence). With 1 base removed from V and 2 bases from J, the gap between germline ends came to 9 bases. The CDR3 loop spans 15 amino acids. CDR3 loop: CASSIGVGPYNEQFF. DNA of the CDR3: TGTGCCAGTAGTATAGGAGTGGGACCCTACAATGAGCAGTTCTTC.

This clone was found a few times. The rearrangement joins TRBV5-4 to TRBJ2-5; 12 positions agree with TRBD2. This CDR3 contains 14 residues. The trim removed 8 bases at V and 5 bases at J, leaving 7 bases unmatched. Germline CDR1 reads SGHNT; CDR2 reads YYREEE (reference sequence). CDR3 nucleotide sequence: TGTGCCAGTGGGCTAGCGGGGGGGCAGGAGACCCAGTACTTC. Its translation: CASGLAGGQETQYF.

This chain joins TRBV21-1 and TRBJ2-7; the table's D call TRBD2 went unverified against the DNA. TRBV21-1 constitutes a pseudogene. The CDR3 consists of 17 residues. CDR3 sequence: CASSTNPGNSLSYEQYF. The DNA for the CDR3 is TGTGCCAGCAGCACGAACCCCGGGAACTCTCTTAGCTACGAGCAGTACTTC.

V and J are TRBV7-9 and TRBJ2-1; 7 bases are a match to TRBD1. The germline V gene encodes CDR1 SEHNR and CDR2 FQNEAQ (reference sequence). The CDR3 contains 14 residues. Losses at the gene ends were 8 bases for V and 3 bases for J; bases not matched to a gene: 7. The CDR3 bases are TGTGCCAGCCCCGGGCAGGGGGACTACAATGAGCAGTTCTTC. Translated, it gives CASPGQGDYNEQFF.

The V call is TRBV9, the J call TRBJ1-6; D is unclear. Between the trimmed V and J ends, which lost 0 bases and 9 bases, there was a span of 16 bases. This CDR3 region has 16 residues. Germline assignment: CDR1 SGDLS and CDR2 YYNGEE. In nucleotides, the CDR3 is TGTGCCAGCAGCGTAGGTTATTCAGGAGGGTTTTCACCCCTCCACTTT. Its translation: CASSVGYSGGFSPLHF.

The chain combines TRBV19 with TRBJ2-2; 10 bases align to TRBD1. In germline, CDR1 is LNHDA, CDR2 SQIVND (reference sequence). This CDR3 region has 15 residues. V trimming: 5 bases; J trimming: 6 bases; junction bases outside the gene matches: 6. The CDR3 spells CASSGGQGRSGELFF. The CDR3 DNA follows: TGTGCCAGTAGTGGGGGACAGGGGCGGTCCGGGGAGCTGTTTTTT.

The chain links TRBV7-2 to TRBJ1-2, with 7 bases matching TRBD1. The CDR3 sequence is 15 residues long. The V gene end was trimmed by 3 bases and the J gene end by 8 bases; junction bases not matched to a gene: 12. Germline CDR1 and CDR2: SGHTA and FQGNSA. As DNA, the CDR3 is TGTGCCAGCAGCTTCCGGGACAGCTCCCCGGAGGGCTACACCTTC. Translated, it gives CASSFRDSSPEGYTF.

The chain recombines TRBV5-6 with TRBJ1-3; unclear D gene. This CDR3 spans 13 amino acids. V lost 4 bases to trimming and J lost 4 bases, with 9 bases between them. The germline V gene encodes CDR1 SGHDT and CDR2 YYEEEE. The DNA of the CDR3 is TGTGCCAGCAGCCCAGTGGGAGGAAACACCATATATTTT. Its protein product is CASSPVGGNTIYF. Looking up the rest from reference TRBV5-6 and TRBJ1-3 gives the full variable domain: DAGVTQSPTHLIKTRGQQVTLRCSPKSGHDTVSWYQQALGQGPQFIFQYYEEEERQRGNFPDRFSGHQFPNYSSELNVNALLLGDSALYLCASSPVGGNTIYFGEGSWLTVV.

J is TRBJ1-2 and V is TRBV7-9; the D gene is possibly TRBD1 (6 bases). The CDR3 runs 14 residues. CDR1 is SEHNR and CDR2 is FQNEAQ in the germline V gene (reference sequence). Trimming took 7 bases from V and 3 from J, leaving 15 bases between them. This chain's CDR3 is CASNSGGLDYGYTF. The CDR3 coding sequence is TGTGCCAGCAACTCCGGGGGGCTGGACTATGGCTACACCTTC.

Only one count was recorded for this clone. This sequence joins TRBV20-1 and TRBJ2-3; D is unresolved. Trimming left V 3 bases short and J 6 bases short, with 7 bases between. CDR1 is DFQATT, CDR2 SNEGSKA, per germline (reference sequence). The CDR3 consists of 11 residues. In nucleotides, the CDR3 is TGCAGTGCTAGCTCCGGGGATACGCAGTATTTT. This translates into CSASSGDTQYF.

The chain links TRBV6-1 to TRBJ2-7; perhaps TRBD2 as D (5 bases). The V gene's germline CDR1 is MNHNS and CDR2 SASEGT. The V end lost 8 bases, the J end lost 2 bases, and 10 bases lay between the germline ends. CDR3 size: 12 residues. The chain's CDR3 is CASGRRTYEQYF. CDR3 nucleotide sequence: TGTGCCAGCGGGAGAAGGACCTACGAGCAGTACTTC.

The chain recombines TRBV6-6 with TRBJ2-7; 10 bases are shared with TRBD1. V lost 6 bases, J lost 5 bases, and 7 bases stayed unmatched. From germline, CDR1 is MNHNY and CDR2 SVGAGI (reference sequence). CDR3 length equals 14 residues. For the CDR3, the DNA is TGTGCCAGCAGGAGCGGACAGGGGGGCCACGAGCAGTACTTC. Protein product: CASRSGQGGHEQYF.

This chain joins TRBV5-1 and TRBJ2-3; 9 nucleotides agree with TRBD2. The germline CDR1 and CDR2 sequences are SGHRS and YFSETQ. The trim removed 6 bases at V and 0 bases at J, leaving 11 bases unmatched. CDR3 length: 17 residues. This chain's CDR3 is CASNKAGTSRSTDTQYF. As DNA, the CDR3 is TGCGCCAGCAACAAAGCCGGGACTAGCAGGAGCACAGATACGCAGTATTTT.

J is TRBJ2-2 and V is TRBV11-2, with a tentative D call TRBD1 (6 bases). Germline-derived CDR1 and CDR2 are SGHAT and FQNNGV. Trimming shortened V by 7 bases and J by 1 base, and 13 bases separated the two germline ends. CDR3 size: 15 residues. The CDR3 nucleotides are TGTGCCAGCAACCGAGGACAGAGGAACACCGGGGAGCTGTTTTTT. Protein: CASNRGQRNTGELFF. Based on the CDR3 plus reference TRBV11-2 and TRBJ2-2, the full variable domain is EAGVAQSPRYKIIEKRQSVAFWCNPISGHATLYWYQQILGQGPKLLIQFQNNGVVDDSQLPKDRFSAERLKGVDSTLKIQPAKLEDSAVYLCASNRGQRNTGELFFGEGSRLTVL.

The V call is TRBV7-2, the J call TRBJ1-1; D call uncertain. The V end lost 5 bases, the J end lost 3 bases, and 10 bases lay between the germline ends. The CDR3 has 13 amino acids. Per germline, CDR1 SGHTA and CDR2 FQGNSA. In nucleotides, the CDR3 is TGTGCCAGCAGCCTCAATGCATACACTGAAGCTTTCTTT. Amino acids: CASSLNAYTEAFF. The full variable domain, in which reference TRBV7-2 and TRBJ1-1 provide the parts outside the CDR3, is GAGVSQSPSNKVTEKGKDVELRCDPISGHTALYWYRQSLGQGLEFLIYFQGNSAPDKSGLPSDRFSAERTGGSVSTLTIQRTQQEDSAVYLCASSLNAYTEAFFGQGTRLTVV.

The genes are TRBV5-1 and TRBJ2-6, with D perhaps TRBD1 or TRBD2 (5 bases each). Trimming stripped 0 bases from V and 2 bases from J, with 12 bases between. Germline V lookup: CDR1 SGHRS, CDR2 YFSETQ. The CDR3 length is 17 residues. The CDR3 DNA reads as TGCGCCAGCAGCTTGGCAGGGAGCGATCCTGGGGCCAACGTCCTGACTTTC. As protein: CASSLAGSDPGANVLTF.

The chain uses TRBV28 and TRBJ2-2; 9 positions agree with TRBD1. The CDR3 loop spans 16 amino acids. Losses at the gene ends were 6 bases for V and 7 bases for J; bases not matched to a gene: 12. The germline CDR1 and CDR2 sequences are MDHEN and SYDVKM. CDR3 protein: CASSGTSDRGIGELFF. In nucleotides, the CDR3 is TGTGCCAGCAGCGGAACATCGGACAGGGGCATCGGGGAGCTGTTTTTT.

The chain links TRBV7-2 to TRBJ2-5, with D perhaps given as TRBD1 or TRBD2 (6 bases each). The CDR3 contains 13 residues. Germline CDR1 is SGHTA and CDR2 is FQGNSA. Trimming cost V 5 bases and J 9 bases, with 16 bases left between them. CDR3: CASSNRDPGAQYF. CDR3 sequence (DNA): TGTGCCAGCAGCAACAGGGACCCGGGAGCCCAGTACTTC. The full variable domain, in which reference TRBV7-2 and TRBJ2-5 provide the parts outside the CDR3, is GAGVSQSPSNKVTEKGKDVELRCDPISGHTALYWYRQSLGQGLEFLIYFQGNSAPDKSGLPSDRFSAERTGGSVSTLTIQRTQQEDSAVYLCASSNRDPGAQYFGPGTRLLVL.

The CDR3 region has the DNA TGTGCCAGCAGCTCCATTAATCAGCCCCAGCATTTT. Translated, it gives CASSSINQPQHF. The chain employs TRBV7-8 and TRBJ1-5; D is ambiguous. Per germline, CDR1 SGHVS and CDR2 FQNEAQ. The ends were cut back, 4 bases at V and 4 bases at J, with 5 bases in the middle. The length of the CDR3 is 12 residues.

V is TRBV5-1 and J is TRBJ1-2; D is uncertain. The CDR3 runs to 15 residues. The V end lost 0 bases, the J end lost 0 bases, and 9 bases lay between the germline ends. Per germline, CDR1 SGHRS and CDR2 YFSETQ. The CDR3 DNA reads as TGCGCCAGCAGCTTGGCGGGCATGGCTAACTATGGCTACACCTTC. Translating gives CASSLAGMANYGYTF. The complete variable domain, with remaining parts taken from reference TRBV5-1 and TRBJ1-2, reads KAGVTQTPRYLIKTRGQQVTLSCSPISGHRSVSWYQQTPGQGLQFLFEYFSETQRNKGNFPGRFSGRQFSNSRSEMNVSTLELGDSALYLCASSLAGMANYGYTFGSGTRLTVV.

The table lists this clone with a few counts. The rearrangement joins TRBV4-1 to TRBJ1-2; no definite D call. This CDR3 region has 15 residues. The germline V and J ends were trimmed by 5 bases and 0 bases, with 13 bases remaining between them. Germline V gene sequence: CDR1 MGHRA, CDR2 YSYEKL. The DNA for the CDR3 is TGCGCCAGCAGCACAACAGCGCTAGCTAACTATGGCTACACCTTC. This sequence encodes CASSTTALANYGYTF.

The chain employs TRBV7-8 and TRBJ1-6; tentatively, D is TRBD1 (6 bases). This CDR3 region has 18 residues. In germline, CDR1 is SGHVS, CDR2 FQNEAQ. Trimming pared 0 bases from V and 3 bases from J, leaving 15 bases between. In nucleotides, the CDR3 is TGTGCCAGCAGCTTAGCCGCACAGGGTGTTAACTATAATTCACCCCTCCACTTT. This translates into CASSLAAQGVNYNSPLHF.